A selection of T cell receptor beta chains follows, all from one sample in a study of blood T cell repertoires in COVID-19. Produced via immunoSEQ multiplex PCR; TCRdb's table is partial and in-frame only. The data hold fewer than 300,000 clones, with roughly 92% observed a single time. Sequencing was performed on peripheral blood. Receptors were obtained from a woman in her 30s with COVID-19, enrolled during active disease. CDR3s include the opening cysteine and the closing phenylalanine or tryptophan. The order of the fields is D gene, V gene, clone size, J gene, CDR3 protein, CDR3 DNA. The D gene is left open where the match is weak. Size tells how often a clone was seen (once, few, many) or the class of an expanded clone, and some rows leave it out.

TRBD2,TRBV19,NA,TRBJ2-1,CASSTRPGLAARMGYNEQFF,TGTGCCAGTAGTACGCGTCCGGGACTAGCGGCACGAATGGGATACAATGAGCAGTTCTTC
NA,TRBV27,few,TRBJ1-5,CASRRSGDGQPQHF,TGTGCCAGCCGGAGATCAGGGGATGGCCAGCCCCAGCATTTT
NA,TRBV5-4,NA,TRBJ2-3,CASSFISTDTQYF,TGTGCCAGCAGCTTCATTAGCACAGATACGCAGTATTTT
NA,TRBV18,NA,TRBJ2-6,CASSPQIPGANVLTF,TGTGCCAGCTCACCTCAGATTCCAGGGGCCAACGTCCTGACTTTC
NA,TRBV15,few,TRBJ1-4,CATSSPLWVGANEKLFF,TGTGCCACCAGCAGTCCCCTTTGGGTAGGGGCGAATGAAAAACTGTTTTTT
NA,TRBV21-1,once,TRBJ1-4,CASSKGGNGDQGRRPNEKLFF,TGTGCCAGCAGCAAAGGAGGAAATGGGGATCAGGGTCGACGACCTAATGAAAAACTGTTTTTT
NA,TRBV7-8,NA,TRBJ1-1,CASSPSWGRGTEAFF,TGTGCCAGCAGCCCCTCGTGGGGCAGGGGCACTGAAGCTTTCTTT
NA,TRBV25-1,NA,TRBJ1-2,CASSILSGYTF,TGTGCCAGCAGCATCCTGAGCGGCTACACCTTC
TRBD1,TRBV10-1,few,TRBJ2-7,CASSGQGRGEQYF,TGCGCCAGCAGTGGACAGGGAAGGGGCGAGCAGTACTTC
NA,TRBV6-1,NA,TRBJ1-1,CASSEGLGEAFF,TGTGCCAGCAGTGAAGGGCTGGGCGAAGCTTTCTTT
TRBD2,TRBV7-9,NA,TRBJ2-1,CASSHPTSGGYNEQFF,TGTGCCAGCAGCCACCCCACTAGCGGAGGTTACAATGAGCAGTTCTTC
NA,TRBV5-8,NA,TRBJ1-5,CASSLAGSSNQPQHF,TGTGCCAGCAGCTTGGCAGGGTCTAGCAATCAGCCCCAGCATTTT
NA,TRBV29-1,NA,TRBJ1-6,CSVRSGGPNSPLHF,TGCAGCGTCCGATCGGGGGGACCCAATTCACCCCTCCACTTT
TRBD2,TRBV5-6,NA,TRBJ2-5,CASSAWGGSVETQYF,TGTGCCAGCAGCGCATGGGGGGGATCGGTTGAGACCCAGTACTTC
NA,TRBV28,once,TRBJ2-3,CASSLVPGAGTDTQYF,TGTGCCAGCAGTTTAGTACCGGGAGCGGGCACAGATACGCAGTATTTT
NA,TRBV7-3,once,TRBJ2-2,CASSSLLPGTGELFF,TGTGCCAGCAGCTCCCTACTGCCGGGCACCGGGGAGCTGTTTTTT
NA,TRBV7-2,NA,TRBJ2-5,CASSLGGTQETQYF,TGTGCCAGCAGCTTAGGGGGGACACAAGAGACCCAGTACTTC
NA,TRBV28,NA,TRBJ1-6,CASSPRQAKNSPLHF,TGTGCCAGCAGTCCCAGACAGGCTAAAAACTCACCCCTCCACTTT
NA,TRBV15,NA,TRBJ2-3,CATSSEQGRGADTQYF,TGTGCCACCAGCAGCGAACAGGGACGGGGCGCAGATACGCAGTATTTT
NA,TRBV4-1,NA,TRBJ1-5,CASSQFGTNIANQPQHF,TGCGCCAGCAGCCAATTCGGGACAAACATCGCCAATCAGCCCCAGCATTTT
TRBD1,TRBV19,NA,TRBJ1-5,CASSFAGTGGGQPQHF,TGTGCCAGTAGTTTCGCCGGGACAGGGGGCGGGCAGCCCCAGCATTTT
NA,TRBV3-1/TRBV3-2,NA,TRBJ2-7,CASSQNELSEQYF,TGTGCCAGCAGCCAAAACGAACTGTCGGAGCAGTACTTC
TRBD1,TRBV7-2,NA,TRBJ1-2,CASSRLIQTGGNYGYTF,TGTGCCAGCAGCCGCCTAATTCAGACAGGGGGAAACTATGGCTACACCTTC
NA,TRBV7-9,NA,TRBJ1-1,CASKLTTRGSNTEAFF,TGTGCCAGCAAACTTACAACCCGGGGGTCGAACACTGAAGCTTTCTTT
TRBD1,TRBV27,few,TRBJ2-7,CASSLGTGGSYEQYF,TGTGCCAGCAGTTTAGGGACAGGGGGCTCCTACGAGCAGTACTTC